This T cell receptor (beta chain) was captured in a study of T cell changes during pregnancy in multiple sclerosis. The repertoire was sequenced with immunoSEQ multiplex PCR; TCRdb's copy has only in-frame clones and lacks some. The table includes about 22,000 clones, about 89% detected once. The CDR3 is 19 residues long. Trimming took 6 bases from V and 3 from J, leaving 29 bases between them. CDR1 LNHDA and CDR2 SQIVND come from the germline V gene (reference sequence). The chain joins TRBV19 to TRBJ1-2; D unclear. The source material was CD4+ T cells from peripheral blood mononuclear cells, sampled in the third trimester of pregnancy. The TCR was taken from a female donor in good health, enrolled as a control in a pregnancy study. For the CDR3, the DNA is TGTGCCAGTAGCCCAAGTCGGGGTAGCCAAAATTTAGGAGACTATGGCTACACCTTC. It encodes CASSPSRGSQNLGDYGYTF.